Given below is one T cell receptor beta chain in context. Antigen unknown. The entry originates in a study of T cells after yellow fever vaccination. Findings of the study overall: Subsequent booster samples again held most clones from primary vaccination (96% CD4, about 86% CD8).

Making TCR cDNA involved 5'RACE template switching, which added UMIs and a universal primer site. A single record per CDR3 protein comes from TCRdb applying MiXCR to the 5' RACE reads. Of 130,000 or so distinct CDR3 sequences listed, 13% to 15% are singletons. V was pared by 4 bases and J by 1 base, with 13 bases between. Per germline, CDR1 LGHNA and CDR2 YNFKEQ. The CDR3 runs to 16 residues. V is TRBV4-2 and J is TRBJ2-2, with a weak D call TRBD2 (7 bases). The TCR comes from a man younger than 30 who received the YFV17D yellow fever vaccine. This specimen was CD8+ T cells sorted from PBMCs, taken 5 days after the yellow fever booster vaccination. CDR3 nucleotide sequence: TGTGCCAGCAGCCGGGGAGGGGGACAGAACACCGGGGAGCTGTTTTTT. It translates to CASSRGGGQNTGELFF.